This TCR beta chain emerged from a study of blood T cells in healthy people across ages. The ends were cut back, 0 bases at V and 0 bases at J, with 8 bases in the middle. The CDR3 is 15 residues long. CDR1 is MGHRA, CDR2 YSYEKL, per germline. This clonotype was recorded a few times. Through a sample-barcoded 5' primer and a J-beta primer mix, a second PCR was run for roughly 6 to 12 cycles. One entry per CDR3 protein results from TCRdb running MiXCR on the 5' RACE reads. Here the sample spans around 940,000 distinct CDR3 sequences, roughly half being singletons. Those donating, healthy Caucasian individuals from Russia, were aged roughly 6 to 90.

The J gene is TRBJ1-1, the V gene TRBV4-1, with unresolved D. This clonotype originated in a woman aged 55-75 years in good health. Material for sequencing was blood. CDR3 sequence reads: CASSQERYLNTEAFF. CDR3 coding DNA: TGCGCCAGCAGCCAAGAACGGTATTTGAACACTGAAGCTTTCTTT.